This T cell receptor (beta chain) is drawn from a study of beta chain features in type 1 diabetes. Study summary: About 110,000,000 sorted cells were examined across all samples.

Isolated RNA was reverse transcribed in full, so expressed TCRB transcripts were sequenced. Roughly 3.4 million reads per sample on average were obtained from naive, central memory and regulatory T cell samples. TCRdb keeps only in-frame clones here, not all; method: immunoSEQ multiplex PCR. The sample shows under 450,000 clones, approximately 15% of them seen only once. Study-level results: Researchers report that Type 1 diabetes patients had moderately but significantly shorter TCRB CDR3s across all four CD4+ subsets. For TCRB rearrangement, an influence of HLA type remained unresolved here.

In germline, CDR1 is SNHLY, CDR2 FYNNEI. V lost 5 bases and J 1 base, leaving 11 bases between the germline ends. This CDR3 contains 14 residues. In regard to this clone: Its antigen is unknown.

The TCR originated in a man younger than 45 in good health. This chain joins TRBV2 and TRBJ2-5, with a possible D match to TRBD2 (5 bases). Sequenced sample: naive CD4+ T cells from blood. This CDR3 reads CASSKTTAQETQYF. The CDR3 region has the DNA TGTGCCAGCAGTAAGACTACCGCCCAAGAGACCCAGTACTTC.